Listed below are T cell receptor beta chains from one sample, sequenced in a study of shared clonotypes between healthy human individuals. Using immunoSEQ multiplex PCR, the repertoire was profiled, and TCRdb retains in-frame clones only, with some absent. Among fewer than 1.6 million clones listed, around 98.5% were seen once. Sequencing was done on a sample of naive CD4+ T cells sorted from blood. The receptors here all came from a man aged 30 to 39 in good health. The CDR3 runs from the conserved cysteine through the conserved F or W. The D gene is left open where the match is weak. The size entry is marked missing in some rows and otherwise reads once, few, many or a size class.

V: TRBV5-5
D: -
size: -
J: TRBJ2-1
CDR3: CASSLQGGSINEQFF
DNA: TGTGCCAGCAGCTTGCAGGGGGGTTCTATTAATGAGCAGTTCTTC

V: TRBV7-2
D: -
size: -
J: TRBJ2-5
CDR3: CASSSSSWVQETQYF
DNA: TGTGCCAGCAGCTCATCCTCCTGGGTTCAAGAGACCCAGTACTTC

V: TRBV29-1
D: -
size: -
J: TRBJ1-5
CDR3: CSVPASPDSWCNQPQHF
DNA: TGCAGCGTGCCCGCGTCCCCGGACTCCTGGTGCAATCAGCCCCAGCATTTT

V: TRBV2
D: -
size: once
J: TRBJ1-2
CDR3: CASGRGREYGYTF
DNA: TGTGCCAGCGGACGGGGCCGCGAGTATGGCTACACCTTC

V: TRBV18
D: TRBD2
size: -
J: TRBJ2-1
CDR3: CASSPPGLAHNEQFF
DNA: TGTGCCAGCTCACCACCGGGACTAGCGCACAATGAGCAGTTCTTC

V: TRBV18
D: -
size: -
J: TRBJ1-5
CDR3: CASSAGPSNQPQHF
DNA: TGTGCCAGCTCGGCAGGGCCTAGCAATCAGCCCCAGCATTTT

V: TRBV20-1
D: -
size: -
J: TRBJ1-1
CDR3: CSATSPEIAFF
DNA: TGCAGTGCTACGAGCCCGGAAATAGCTTTCTTT

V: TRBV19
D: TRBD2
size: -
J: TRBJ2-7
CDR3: CASKSGGRPPHEQYF
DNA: TGTGCCAGTAAGTCTGGCGGGAGGCCCCCCCACGAGCAGTACTTC

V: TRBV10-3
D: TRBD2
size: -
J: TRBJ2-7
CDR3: CAISGSGTSSYEQYF
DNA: TGTGCCATCAGTGGATCCGGGACTAGCTCCTACGAGCAGTACTTC

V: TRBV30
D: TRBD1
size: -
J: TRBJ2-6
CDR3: CAWSVGQGRPGANVLTF
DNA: TGTGCCTGGAGTGTGGGACAGGGTCGTCCTGGGGCCAACGTCCTGACTTTC

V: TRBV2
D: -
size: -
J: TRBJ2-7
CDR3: CAGRSGASAYEQYF
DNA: TGTGCCGGTCGCTCGGGGGCCTCAGCCTACGAGCAGTACTTC

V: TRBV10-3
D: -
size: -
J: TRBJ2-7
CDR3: CAISESNSHEQYF
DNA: TGTGCCATCAGTGAGTCGAACAGCCACGAGCAGTACTTC